The rows below give T cell receptor beta chains drawn from one sample of a study of blood T cell repertoires in COVID-19. The data were produced by immunoSEQ multiplex PCR, yet TCRdb's version contains in-frame clones alone and is incomplete. The table records about 400,000 clones, over 85% of them present only once. Sequenced input: PBMCs or T cells enriched from blood (not recorded which). These receptors came from a woman aged 25 to 45 who had recovered from COVID-19. The CDR3 runs from the conserved cysteine through the conserved F or W. A D gene is named only where the DNA matches it firmly. Clone sizes are given selectively: once, few, many, or a class where the clone is expanded.

.,TRBD2,15,TRBJ2-1,TRBV7-6,CASSRSGGPHNEQFF,TGTGCCAGCAGCCGAAGCGGGGGCCCCCACAATGAGCAGTTCTTC
.,TRBD2,17,TRBJ2-3,TRBV9,CASSVSHSGADRDTQYF,TGTGCCAGCAGCGTAAGCCATAGCGGGGCCGATCGAGATACGCAGTATTTT
.,.,16,TRBJ1-2,TRBV15,CATSRDSAGTDYGYTF,TGTGCCACCAGCAGAGATTCTGCGGGGACCGATTATGGCTACACCTTC
.,TRBD1,13,TRBJ1-2,TRBV27,CASTPGTGVGYTF,TGTGCCAGCACTCCCGGGACAGGGGTCGGCTACACCTTC
once,TRBD2,18,TRBJ2-5,TRBV28,CASSLSSGRAGYQETQYF,TGTGCCAGCAGTTTATCTAGCGGGAGGGCCGGGTACCAAGAGACCCAGTACTTC
.,TRBD1,15,TRBJ2-3,TRBV29-1,CSVEGGTGMVDTQYF,TGCAGCGTTGAAGGAGGGACAGGGATGGTAGATACGCAGTATTTT
.,TRBD1,16,TRBJ1-6,TRBV14,CASSQVGTGGASPLHF,TGTGCCAGCAGCCAAGTTGGGACAGGGGGTGCGTCACCCCTCCACTTT
.,TRBD1,15,TRBJ1-5,TRBV2,CASRIGQASNQPQHF,TGTGCCAGCAGGATAGGACAGGCAAGCAATCAGCCCCAGCATTTT
once,.,14,TRBJ2-1,TRBV7-9,CASSLAGAEEKQFF,TGTGCCAGCAGCTTAGCGGGAGCTGAGGAGAAGCAGTTCTTC
once,TRBD1,15,TRBJ1-1,TRBV6-5,CASSPGTGLNTEAFF,TGTGCCAGCAGCCCCGGGACAGGGTTGAACACTGAAGCTTTCTTT
.,.,13,TRBJ1-2,TRBV5-1,CASSLGAGVGYTF,TGCGCCAGCAGCTTGGGTGCAGGGGTCGGCTACACCTTC
.,TRBD2,15,TRBJ2-1,TRBV11-3,CASSLDSGFSNEQFF,TGTGCCAGCAGCTTAGATAGCGGGTTCTCCAATGAGCAGTTCTTC
.,TRBD2,16,TRBJ2-5,TRBV5-5,CASSLGLAGDWETQYF,TGTGCCAGCAGCCTGGGACTAGCGGGGGATTGGGAGACCCAGTACTTC
.,.,15,TRBJ2-5,TRBV7-9,CASSLPRHLQETQYF,TGTGCCAGCAGCTTACCGCGACATCTACAAGAGACCCAGTACTTC
.,.,14,TRBJ1-2,TRBV18,CASSRNQGLYGYTF,TGTGCCAGCTCACGGAACCAGGGACTCTATGGCTACACCTTC
.,.,13,TRBJ2-2,TRBV11-2,CASSFSFAGELFF,TGTGCCAGCAGCTTCTCGTTTGCCGGGGAGCTGTTTTTT
.,.,13,TRBJ2-5,TRBV11-2,CASSSTRQETQYF,TGTGCCAGCAGCTCCACACGACAAGAGACCCAGTACTTC
.,.,14,TRBJ2-2,TRBV12-1,CASSFPGKGGELFF,TGTGCCAGCAGCTTTCCGGGGAAAGGCGGGGAGCTGTTTTTT
.,TRBD2,19,TRBJ2-7,TRBV4-2,CASSQDQGLAGHFTYEQYF,TGTGCCAGCAGCCAAGATCAAGGACTAGCGGGTCACTTTACCTACGAGCAGTACTTC
.,TRBD1,14,TRBJ2-3,TRBV7-9,CASSVDRSTDTQYF,TGTGCCAGCTCAGTGGACAGGAGCACAGATACGCAGTATTTT
.,.,16,TRBJ1-5,TRBV27,CASSLLGRVGNQPQHF,TGTGCCAGCAGTTTACTGGGCAGGGTCGGCAATCAGCCCCAGCATTTT
.,.,13,TRBJ1-2,TRBV15,CATSRDRLGGYTF,TGTGCCACCAGCAGAGACAGGTTGGGTGGCTACACCTTC
.,.,14,TRBJ1-5,TRBV6-5,CASSYREVGWPQHF,TGTGCCAGCAGTTACAGGGAGGTAGGTTGGCCCCAGCATTTT
.,.,12,TRBJ2-1,TRBV7-3,CASSFQNREQFF,TGTGCCAGCAGCTTTCAGAATCGTGAGCAGTTCTTC
.,TRBD2,16,TRBJ2-1,TRBV5-1,CASSLDPGRPYNEQFF,TGCGCCAGCAGCTTGGATCCCGGGAGGCCTTACAATGAGCAGTTCTTC
.,.,12,TRBJ2-3,TRBV7-2,CASSHFTDTQYF,TGTGCCAGCAGCCACTTCACAGATACGCAGTATTTT
.,TRBD1,16,TRBJ2-2,TRBV5-5,CASSPRTGTLAGELFF,TGTGCCAGCAGCCCAAGGACAGGGACCCTGGCCGGGGAGCTGTTTTTT
.,.,14,TRBJ1-2,TRBV6-2/TRBV6-3,CASNPNRFFDGYTF,TGTGCCAGCAACCCAAACAGGTTTTTTGATGGCTACACCTTC
.,.,17,TRBJ1-1,TRBV30,CAWKDIIRRVTDLEAFF,TGTGCCTGGAAGGACATAATTCGACGCGTGACTGACCTAGAAGCTTTCTTT
.,.,12,TRBJ1-2,TRBV30,CAWHTVFYGYTF,TGTGCCTGGCATACAGTTTTCTATGGCTACACCTTC
.,TRBD2,14,TRBJ2-1,TRBV29-1,CSVALGLAAREQFF,TGCAGCGTTGCCCTGGGACTAGCGGCACGCGAGCAGTTCTTC
.,.,15,TRBJ2-2,TRBV7-2,CASSSDKTNTGELFF,TGTGCCAGCAGCTCTGACAAGACGAACACCGGGGAGCTGTTTTTT
.,TRBD2,16,TRBJ2-1,TRBV13,CASSASGLAGDYEQFF,TGTGCCAGCAGCGCTTCCGGACTAGCGGGAGACTATGAGCAGTTCTTC
.,.,14,TRBJ1-1,TRBV2,CASSEGGSYTEAFF,TGTGCCAGCAGTGAAGGGGGCAGCTACACTGAAGCTTTCTTT
.,.,15,TRBJ1-1,TRBV21-1,CASSNQGRFDTEAFF,TGTGCCAGCAGCAACCAGGGCAGGTTTGACACTGAAGCTTTCTTT
.,TRBD1,17,TRBJ1-5,TRBV5-1,CASSQGQGDIGNQPQHF,TGCGCCAGCAGCCAAGGACAGGGTGACATTGGCAATCAGCCCCAGCATTTT
.,.,16,TRBJ1-4,TRBV4-1,CASSQPLRGTNEKLFF,TGCGCCAGCAGCCAACCGCTTAGGGGCACTAATGAAAAACTGTTTTTT
.,TRBD1,15,TRBJ1-3,TRBV2,CASSWDRDPGNTIYF,TGTGCCAGCAGTTGGGACAGGGACCCTGGAAACACCATATATTTT
few,.,14,TRBJ1-6,TRBV3-1/TRBV3-2,CASSMGRGISPLHF,TGTGCCAGCAGCATGGGCAGGGGAATTTCACCCCTCCACTTT
.,TRBD1,15,TRBJ2-7,TRBV7-2,CASSGTTGGADEQYF,TGTGCCAGCAGCGGGACGACAGGGGGCGCGGACGAGCAGTACTTC
.,.,12,TRBJ2-1,TRBV30,CAWRARYSEQFF,TGTGCCTGGAGAGCCCGCTATAGTGAGCAGTTCTTC
.,TRBD1,17,TRBJ2-5,TRBV5-3,CARSFRTGEWVQETQYF,TGTGCCAGAAGCTTTCGGACAGGGGAATGGGTCCAAGAGACCCAGTACTTC
.,TRBD1,17,TRBJ1-6,TRBV30,CAWSVRDRSSYNSPLHF,TGTGCCTGGAGTGTAAGGGACAGAAGCTCCTATAATTCACCCCTCCACTTT